This T cell receptor beta chain stems from a study of molecular identifiers for immune sequencing clone quantification. Turning to the study itself: Replicate runs used RNA from roughly 20,000 or 100,000 naive CD8 cells, which was split five ways into aliquots, and four of those aliquots were then sequenced.

Libraries of naive CD8 T cells were made from roughly 18,000 to 920,000 sorted cells. They used 10%, 30% or 50% RNA. This clonotype was seen only a few times. It was with previously described methods and listed TCR primers that bulk TCR libraries were made. Each CDR3 protein gets one entry after TCRdb re-called the PCR reads with MiXCR. This repertoire shows approximately 500,000 distinct CDR3 sequences, roughly 25% found once; its top ten account for just over 0.75%. Germline CDR1 and CDR2: SEHNR and FQNEAQ (reference sequence). With 1 base removed from V and 6 bases from J, the gap between germline ends came to 9 bases. The CDR3 length is 13 residues.

The clonotype comes from a human donor in good health. Some libraries in this study had Jurkat cell RNA spiked in. The chain is built from TRBV7-9 and TRBJ1-2, with a tentative D call TRBD1 (6 bases). Sequencing used naive CD8+ T cells from blood, with Jurkat cell RNA spiked in. Noted subset: FACS-sorted CD8+CD4-CCR7+CD45RA+ naive T cells. The CDR3 bases are TGTGCCAGCAGCTTAGGGGGGCGTAATGGCTACACCTTC. Protein sequence: CASSLGGRNGYTF.